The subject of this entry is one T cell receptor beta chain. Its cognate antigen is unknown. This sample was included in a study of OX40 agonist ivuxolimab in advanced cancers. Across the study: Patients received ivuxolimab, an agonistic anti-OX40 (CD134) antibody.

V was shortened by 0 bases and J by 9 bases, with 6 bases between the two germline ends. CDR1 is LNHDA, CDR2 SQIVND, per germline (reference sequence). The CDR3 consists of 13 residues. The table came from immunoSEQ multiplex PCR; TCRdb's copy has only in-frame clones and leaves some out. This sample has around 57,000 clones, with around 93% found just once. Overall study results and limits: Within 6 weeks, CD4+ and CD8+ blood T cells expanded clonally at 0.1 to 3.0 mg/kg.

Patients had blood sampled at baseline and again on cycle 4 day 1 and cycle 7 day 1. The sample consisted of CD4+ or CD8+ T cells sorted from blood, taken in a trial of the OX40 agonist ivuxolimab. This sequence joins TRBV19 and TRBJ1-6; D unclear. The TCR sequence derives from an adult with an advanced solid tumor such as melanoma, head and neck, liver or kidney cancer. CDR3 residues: CASSIERRSPLHF. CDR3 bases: TGTGCCAGTAGTATAGAGAGGCGTTCACCCCTCCACTTT.